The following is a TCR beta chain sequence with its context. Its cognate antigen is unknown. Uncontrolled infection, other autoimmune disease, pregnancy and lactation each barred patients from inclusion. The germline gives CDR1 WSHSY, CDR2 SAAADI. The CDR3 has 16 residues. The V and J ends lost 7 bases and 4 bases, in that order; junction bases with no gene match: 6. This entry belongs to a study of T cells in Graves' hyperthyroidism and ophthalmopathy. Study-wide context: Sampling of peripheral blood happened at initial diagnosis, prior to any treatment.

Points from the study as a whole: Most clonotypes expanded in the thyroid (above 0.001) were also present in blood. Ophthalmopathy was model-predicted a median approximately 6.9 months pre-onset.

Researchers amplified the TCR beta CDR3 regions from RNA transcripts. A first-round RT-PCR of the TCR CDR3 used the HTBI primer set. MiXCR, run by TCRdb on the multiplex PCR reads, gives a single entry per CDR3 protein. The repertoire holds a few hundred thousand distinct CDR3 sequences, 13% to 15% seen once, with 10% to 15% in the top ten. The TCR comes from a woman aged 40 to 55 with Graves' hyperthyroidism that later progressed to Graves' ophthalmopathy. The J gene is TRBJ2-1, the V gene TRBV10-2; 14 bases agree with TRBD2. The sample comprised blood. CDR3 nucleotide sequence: TGCGCCAGCATCTTGGGACTAGCGGGAGCTTACAATGAGCAGTTCTTC. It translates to CASILGLAGAYNEQFF.